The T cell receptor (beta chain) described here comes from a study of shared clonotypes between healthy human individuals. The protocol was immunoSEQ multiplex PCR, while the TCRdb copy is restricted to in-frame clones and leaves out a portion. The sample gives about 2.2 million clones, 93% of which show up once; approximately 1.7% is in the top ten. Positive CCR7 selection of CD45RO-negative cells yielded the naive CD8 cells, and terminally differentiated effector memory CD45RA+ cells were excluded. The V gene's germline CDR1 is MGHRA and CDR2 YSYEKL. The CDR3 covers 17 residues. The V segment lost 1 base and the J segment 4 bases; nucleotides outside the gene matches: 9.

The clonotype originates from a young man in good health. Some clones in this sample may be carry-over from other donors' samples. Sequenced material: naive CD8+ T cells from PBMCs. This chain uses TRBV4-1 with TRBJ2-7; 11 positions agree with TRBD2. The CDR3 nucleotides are TGCGCCAGCAGCCAAGCCCATACACTAGCGGGAGAATACGAGCAGTACTTC. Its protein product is CASSQAHTLAGEYEQYF.